The 17 T cell receptor beta chains below all came from one sample that was sequenced in a study of blood T cell repertoires in COVID-19. This table comes from immunoSEQ multiplex PCR, and its TCRdb copy is limited to in-frame clones, with some not included. The top ten clones hold roughly 37% of a sample with about 92,000 clones, less than 85% of them seen once. The source material was peripheral blood. The receptors were sampled from a man aged 80 or over with acute or convalescent COVID-19.

This clone was seen only a few times. The chain carries TRBV27 and TRBJ1-5, with TRBD1 matching 11 bases. Germline CDR1 and CDR2: MNHEY and SMNVEV (reference sequence). The CDR3 has 19 residues. With V trimmed by 5 bases and J by 3 bases, 15 bases remained unmatched. CDR3 sequence: CASSPKWTGGDLSNQPQHF. CDR3 DNA: TGTGCCAGCAGTCCCAAATGGACAGGGGGCGACCTTTCCAATCAGCCCCAGCATTTT.

This chain links TRBV7-8 with TRBJ2-5, with a possible D match to TRBD1 (6 bases). Trimming cost V 0 bases and J 4 bases, with 15 bases left between them. The CDR3 loop spans 16 amino acids. Germline V gene sequence: CDR1 SGHVS, CDR2 FQNEAQ. CDR3 region: CASSLAQGGGLETQYF. CDR3 coding DNA: TGTGCCAGCAGCTTAGCGCAGGGTGGGGGCTTAGAGACCCAGTACTTC.

The rearrangement joins TRBV30 to TRBJ1-2; 9 bases match TRBD1. CDR3 length: 14 amino acids. Losses at the gene ends were 4 bases for V and 7 bases for J; bases not matched to a gene: 10. CDR1 and CDR2 (germline): GTSNPN, SVGIG (reference sequence). CDR3: CAWIAQGARSGYTF. In DNA form, the CDR3 reads TGTGCCTGGATCGCACAGGGGGCGAGGAGTGGCTACACCTTC.

The chain recombines TRBV5-4 with TRBJ2-1; 10 positions agree with TRBD2. Per germline, CDR1 SGHNT and CDR2 YYREEE (reference sequence). The CDR3 runs to 16 residues. The junction had 4 bases not matched to a gene; V was cut back by 0 bases and J by 4 bases. CDR3 sequence reads: CASSLAGLAEYNEQFF. The CDR3 DNA is TGTGCCAGCAGCTTGGCAGGACTAGCGGAATACAATGAGCAGTTCTTC.

The chain uses TRBV29-1 and TRBJ1-2; D is possibly TRBD1 (6 bases). This CDR3 region has 13 residues. The ends were cut back, 3 bases at V and 8 bases at J, with 16 bases in the middle. CDR1 is SQVTM, CDR2 ANQGSEA, per germline. The CDR3 DNA is TGCAGCGTTGATTCGTACAGGGTGGAAGGCTACACCTTC. Its translation: CSVDSYRVEGYTF.

This clone is a singleton in its sample. The junction departs from the called germline gene at one end, perhaps through a read error. J is TRBJ1-2 and V is TRBV6-5; TRBD1 matches at 7 bases. Germline V gene sequence: CDR1 MNHEY, CDR2 SVGAGI. This CDR3 comprises 14 residues. The CDR3 sequence: CASSYLGQTYGYTF. CDR3 nucleotide sequence: TGTGCCAGCAGCTACTTGGGACAGACTTATGGCTACACCTTC.

The chain combines TRBV28 with TRBJ1-1; TRBD1 aligns across 9 bases. The CDR3 is 15 amino acids. Germline V gene sequence: CDR1 MDHEN, CDR2 SYDVKM. V was pared by 5 bases and J by 7 bases, with 11 bases of the junction left unmatched. In nucleotides, the CDR3 is TGTGCCAGCAGTCCCCCCCCGGACAGGGGAAATGAAGCTTTCTTT. Translation: CASSPPPDRGNEAFF.

This chain links TRBV18 with TRBJ1-1, with D uncertain. The germline V and J ends were trimmed by 2 bases and 3 bases, with 10 bases remaining between them. CDR1 and CDR2 from the germline V gene are KGHSH and LQKENI. This CDR3 spans 14 amino acids. The chain's CDR3 is CASSPAQVHTEAFF. The CDR3 DNA follows: TGTGCCAGCTCACCAGCTCAGGTACACACTGAAGCTTTCTTT.

This sequence joins TRBV19 and TRBJ1-1; D perhaps matches TRBD1 (5 bases). The CDR3 totals 12 residues. Germline loops: CDR1 LNHDA, CDR2 SQIVND (reference sequence). V shed 9 bases and J shed 7 bases, with 15 bases lying between them. CDR3 DNA sequence: TGTGCCAGCACCGGGACTGCCTTTGAAGCTTTCTTT. Its translation is CASTGTAFEAFF.

This clone was detected only once. The chain combines TRBV5-4 with TRBJ2-7; 12 bases are shared with TRBD1. The trim removed 4 bases at V and 3 bases at J, leaving 5 bases unmatched. Germline V gene lookup returns CDR1 SGHNT and CDR2 YYREEE (reference sequence). This CDR3 region has 15 residues. This CDR3 is CASSPGTGGYYEQYF. DNA for the CDR3: TGTGCCAGCAGCCCCGGGACAGGGGGCTACTACGAGCAGTACTTC.

The chain has TRBV20-1 and TRBJ2-1; D is unclear. This CDR3 has 11 residues. Germline CDR1 reads DFQATT; CDR2 reads SNEGSKA (reference sequence). The V end lost 2 bases, the J end lost 8 bases, and 7 bases lay between the germline ends. In nucleotides, the CDR3 is TGCAGTGCTAGATTTATTTATGAGCAGTTCTTC. It is translated as CSARFIYEQFF.

The chain has TRBV11-2 and TRBJ2-7, with D tentatively TRBD1 (5 bases). The ends were cut back, 5 bases at V and 0 bases at J, with 14 bases in the middle. Per the germline V gene, CDR1 is SGHAT and CDR2 is FQNNGV. This CDR3 has 15 residues. In DNA, the CDR3 is TGTGCCAGCAGCCCGGTCAGGGCGAGCTCCTACGAGCAGTACTTC. It yields the protein CASSPVRASSYEQYF.

This chain links TRBV19 with TRBJ2-1, with 16 nucleotides matching TRBD2. Germline CDR1 is LNHDA and CDR2 is SQIVND (reference sequence). After removal of 7 bases from V and 0 bases from J, the junction contained 15 bases not matched to a gene. The CDR3 consists of 21 residues. The CDR3 sequence is CASTKNPGLAGGTSSYNEQFF. CDR3 DNA sequence: TGTGCCAGTACCAAAAATCCGGGACTAGCGGGAGGGACGAGCTCCTACAATGAGCAGTTCTTC.

J is TRBJ1-5 and V is TRBV6-2 or TRBV6-3; a possible D gene is TRBD1 (5 bases). CDR3 length: 14 amino acids. In germline, CDR1 is MNHEY, CDR2 SVGEGT. Between the trimmed V and J ends, which lost 4 bases and 2 bases, there was a span of 9 bases. The CDR3 sequence is CASSFPGGNQPQHF. In DNA, the CDR3 is TGTGCCAGCAGTTTCCCGGGGGGCAATCAGCCCCAGCATTTT.

This clone was recorded a few times. This sequence joins TRBV3-1 (or the pseudogene TRBV3-2) and TRBJ1-2; 8 bases line up with TRBD1. J gave up 7 bases and V 0 bases, and 10 bases lay outside the gene matches. Per the germline V gene, CDR1 is LGHDT and CDR2 is YNNKEL (reference sequence). This CDR3 is 16 amino acids long. The CDR3 nucleotides are TGTGCCAGCAGCCAAGATGGGTTTAATACAGGGGGTGGCTACACCTTC. It encodes CASSQDGFNTGGGYTF.

This clone was observed a handful of times. V and J are TRBV21-1 and TRBJ1-5; the DNA was not compared with TRBD1, the D call given in the table. TRBV21-1 is a pseudogene locus. The CDR3 has 16 amino acids. In DNA, the CDR3 is TGTGCCAGCAGCAAAACCCACAGGGCGGCGGATCAGCCCCAGCATTTT. This sequence encodes CASSKTHRAADQPQHF.

The gene calls are TRBV11-2 and TRBJ1-6; D gene ambiguous. Trimming took off 3 bases at V and 8 bases at J, with 8 bases between the two ends. Germline V gives CDR1 SGHAT, CDR2 FQNNGV. The CDR3 sequence is 13 residues long. The CDR3 region has the DNA TGTGCCAGCAGCTTCAGCCGGGATTCACCCCTCCACTTT. Residues: CASSFSRDSPLHF.